The 13 T cell receptor beta chains presented below share a single source sample, sequenced in a study of shared clonotypes between healthy human individuals. The repertoire was sequenced with immunoSEQ multiplex PCR; TCRdb's copy has only in-frame clones and lacks some. The table lists over 2,000,000 clones, 93% of them singletons. CD8 cells regarded as naive lacked CD45RO, were positively chosen for CCR7, and omitted terminally differentiated effector memory CD45RA+ cells. Sequencing was carried out using naive CD8+ T cells from PBMCs. These receptors were collected from a man aged 18 to 30 in good health. Some clones in this sample may be carry-over from other donors' samples.

The chain carries TRBV19 and TRBJ1-4; D not certain. CDR1 and CDR2 (germline): LNHDA, SQIVND (reference sequence). Trimming pared 3 bases from V and 11 bases from J, leaving 13 bases between. The CDR3 is 13 amino acids. As DNA, the CDR3 is TGTGCCAGTAGTATGCCGACCGAGGGTAAACTGTTTTTT. Translation gives CASSMPTEGKLFF.

The chain carries TRBV6-6 and TRBJ2-7; D tentatively reads TRBD1 or TRBD2 (5 bases each). Germline assignment: CDR1 MNHNY and CDR2 SVGAGI (reference sequence). The CDR3 length is 16 residues. V lost 5 bases and J 2 bases, leaving 19 bases between the germline ends. CDR3 in DNA: TGTGCCAGCAGTACCCTCACAGGCTCCGGGACCTACGAGCAGTACTTC. Amino acids: CASSTLTGSGTYEQYF.

J is TRBJ2-3 and V is TRBV25-1; possibly TRBD1 or TRBD2 for D (5 bases each). This CDR3 comprises 14 residues. Trimming took off 7 bases at V and 7 bases at J, with 18 bases between the two ends. Germline values: CDR1 MGHDK, CDR2 SYGVNS. CDR3 nucleotide sequence: TGTGCCAGCACCACCCGGGACCGAACACATACGCAGTATTTT. This sequence encodes CASTTRDRTHTQYF.

The V call is TRBV6-5, the J call TRBJ2-7; D may be TRBD2 (6 bases). CDR3 length: 14 amino acids. CDR1 is MNHEY and CDR2 is SVGAGI in the germline V gene. V dropped 5 bases and J dropped 0 bases, with 11 bases sitting between them. The DNA of the CDR3 is TGTGCCAGCAGTCGTCGGGACTTCTCCTACGAGCAGTACTTC. This gives the protein CASSRRDFSYEQYF.

The rearrangement uses TRBV30 and TRBJ2-7, with 8 bases lining up with TRBD2. Germline V gene sequence: CDR1 GTSNPN, CDR2 SVGIG (reference sequence). J lost 7 bases, V lost 5 bases, and 16 bases had no gene match. There are 15 residues in the CDR3. The CDR3 loop reads CAWQDVGLAGLEQYF. Written as DNA, the CDR3 is TGTGCCTGGCAGGACGTGGGGCTAGCGGGTTTAGAGCAGTACTTC.

The CDR3 region has the DNA TGTGCCAGCAGCTTTCCCCTAGGGACACCGAACACCGGGGAGCTGTTTTTT. Protein: CASSFPLGTPNTGELFF. The gene calls are TRBV7-9 and TRBJ2-2, with a possible D match to TRBD1 (6 bases). V was pared by 3 bases and J by 0 bases, with 14 bases between. The CDR3 has 17 amino acids. The germline gives CDR1 SEHNR, CDR2 FQNEAQ (reference sequence).

The chain recombines TRBV7-2 with TRBJ2-7; 7 bases align to TRBD1. The CDR3 contains 15 residues. The germline V gene has CDR1 SGHTA and CDR2 FQGNSA. V dropped 2 bases and J dropped 5; count of bases not matched to a gene: 9. This chain's CDR3 is CASSLPDRAAHEQYF. CDR3 DNA sequence: TGTGCCAGCAGCTTACCAGACAGGGCGGCCCACGAGCAGTACTTC.

In DNA form, the CDR3 reads TGTGCCAGCAGCGCCCGATTCGAATCCTACAATGAGCAGTTCTTC. Protein product: CASSARFESYNEQFF. The rearrangement joins TRBV11-2 to TRBJ2-1; D call uncertain. The CDR3 loop spans 15 amino acids. The V gene's germline CDR1 is SGHAT and CDR2 FQNNGV. Trimming cost V 5 bases and J 1 base, with 12 bases left between them. The full variable domain, in which reference TRBV11-2 and TRBJ2-1 provide the parts outside the CDR3, is EAGVAQSPRYKIIEKRQSVAFWCNPISGHATLYWYQQILGQGPKLLIQFQNNGVVDDSQLPKDRFSAERLKGVDSTLKIQPAKLEDSAVYLCASSARFESYNEQFFGPGTRLTVL.

For this clone: The sample carries other DNA sequences with the same CDR3. The chain recombines TRBV2 with TRBJ2-7, with D possibly being TRBD2 (6 bases). Trimming pared 2 bases from V and 2 bases from J, leaving 10 bases between. Germline V gene sequence: CDR1 SNHLY, CDR2 FYNNEI. CDR3 length: 14 amino acids. CDR3 coding DNA: TGTGCCAGCAGTGAACGTGGGAGGACCTACGAGCAGTACTTC. It encodes CASSERGRTYEQYF.

This clone has more than one count but fewer than ten. Other DNA sequences within the sample encode an identical CDR3. The V call is TRBV27, the J call TRBJ1-1, with D perhaps TRBD1 (6 bases). Germline V gives CDR1 MNHEY, CDR2 SMNVEV (reference sequence). With 3 bases removed from V and 5 bases from J, the gap between germline ends came to 13 bases. This CDR3 has 14 amino acids. The CDR3 DNA follows: TGTGCCAGCAGTTTGACGGGGGGCATAACTGAAGCTTTCTTT. This gives the protein CASSLTGGITEAFF.

The chain carries TRBV27 and TRBJ1-4; D gene uncertain. Germline V gene lookup returns CDR1 MNHEY and CDR2 SMNVEV (reference sequence). The V end was cut by 7 bases, the J end by 13 bases, with 25 bases between. This CDR3 spans 15 amino acids. The CDR3 DNA reads as TGTGCCAGCATTATTCTGGGCCTAAGGCAACCGGCACTGTTTTTT. It translates to CASIILGLRQPALFF.

The chain links TRBV5-1 to TRBJ2-1; 8 positions match TRBD1. Germline V gene lookup returns CDR1 SGHRS and CDR2 YFSETQ. V dropped 3 bases and J dropped 2; count of bases not matched to a gene: 7. The CDR3 spans 16 residues. CDR3 amino acids: CASSSLTGDPYNEQFF. DNA for the CDR3: TGCGCCAGCAGCTCTCTGACAGGGGACCCCTACAATGAGCAGTTCTTC.

A remark on this clone: At the DNA level, this CDR3 is encoded by other sequences in the same sample as well. The genes are TRBV27 and TRBJ2-1, with D perhaps assigned TRBD1 or TRBD2 (5 bases each). Germline CDR1 MNHEY, CDR2 SMNVEV (reference sequence). V lost 1 base and J lost 7, with 8 bases in between. The CDR3 runs 13 residues. CDR3 in DNA: TGTGCCAGCAGTTTATTGGGGGATAATGAGCAGTTCTTC. Protein product: CASSLLGDNEQFF.